This is a list of T cell receptor beta chains from one sample in a study of Ad26.COV2.S vaccination and SARS-CoV-2 variants. Data came from immunoSEQ multiplex PCR; TCRdb stores just in-frame clones and leaves some out. The profile shows roughly 400,000 clones, about 91% of them singletons. The material was peripheral blood, obtained in a trial of Ad26.COV2.S vaccine versus placebo. The origin of the receptors is a person aged 18 to 65 who received the Ad26.COV2.S COVID-19 vaccine or a placebo. The conserved cysteine and the conserved F or W are not part of the CDR3 here. A D gene is named only where the DNA matches it firmly. Size values are once, few and many counts, or a class for expanded clones, and some rows have none.

clone_size v_call d_call cdr3_aa
- TRBV6-5 TRBD2 ASHPLSAGGGELF
- TRBV14 TRBD2 ASSQRSGRAVETQY
once TRBV5-1 TRBD1 ASSLVLRGTGGVNTGELF
few TRBV30 TRBD1 AWDRDREQY
- TRBV2 - ASSEAGHEQY
- TRBV5-1 - ASSFMTQRRETQY
few TRBV5-4 - ASSRMDSQETQY
- TRBV9 TRBD1 ASSGAGGPLAAF
- TRBV10-3 - AITSDTEAF
once TRBV9 - ASSVDTKWHGELF
- TRBV6-5 TRBD2 ASRSSGRPEQF
few TRBV7-9 TRBD1 ASSPRTGTMEKLF
once TRBV5-5 - ASTQGMREAYEQY
- TRBV11-3 - ASSLMSDNEQF
- TRBV19 - ASSSTPSPYNEQF